Each of the 14 T cell receptor beta chains below was sequenced from the same sample in a study of OX40 agonist ivuxolimab in advanced cancers. TCRdb keeps only in-frame clones here, not all; method: immunoSEQ multiplex PCR. The data show tens of thousands of clones, approximately 80% seen once. This material consisted of CD4+ or CD8+ T cells sorted from blood, taken in a trial of the OX40 agonist ivuxolimab. These receptors all stem from an adult with an advanced solid tumor such as melanoma, head and neck, liver or kidney cancer.

V and J are TRBV6-6 and TRBJ2-3; maybe TRBD2 (6 bases). Germline CDR1 is MNHNY and CDR2 is SVGAGI (reference sequence). The V and J ends lost 8 bases and 2 bases respectively, with 17 bases between them. The CDR3 has 15 residues. The CDR3 loop reads CASHGGGALTDTQYF. The CDR3 nucleotides are TGTGCCAGCCACGGGGGAGGAGCACTCACAGATACGCAGTATTTT.

V usage is TRBV19 and J usage is TRBJ1-1, with 7 bases lining up with TRBD1. With V trimmed by 6 bases and J by 4 bases, 14 bases remained unmatched. Germline V gene data show CDR1 as LNHDA and CDR2 as SQIVND (reference sequence). The length of the CDR3 is 16 residues. CDR3 sequence: CASRSYPGQAATEAFF. The CDR3 nucleotides read TGTGCCAGTAGATCATACCCAGGACAGGCGGCCACTGAAGCTTTCTTT.

The chain is built from TRBV6-5 and TRBJ1-6; D not resolved. Germline V lookup: CDR1 MNHEY, CDR2 SVGAGI. V lost 7 bases, J lost 9 bases, and 19 bases lay in between. The CDR3 runs 15 residues. In nucleotides, the CDR3 is TGTGCCAGCACCCCCAGGATAGGGAATGTTTCACCCCTCCACTTT. This sequence encodes CASTPRIGNVSPLHF.

Here the CDR3 reads CASSQGGGYFPEAFF. CDR3 sequence (DNA): TGTGCCAGCAGCCAAGGTGGGGGGTACTTCCCTGAAGCTTTCTTT. The chain is built from TRBV14 and TRBJ1-1, with a tentative D call TRBD1 (5 bases). The CDR3 is made up of 15 amino acids. Trimming took 1 base from V and 6 from J, leaving 15 bases between them. Germline-derived CDR1 and CDR2 are SGHDN and FVKESK.

The rearrangement links TRBV27 to TRBJ2-3, with a possible D match to TRBD1 (6 bases). Between the trimmed V and J ends, which lost 4 bases and 6 bases, there was a span of 8 bases. Germline V gives CDR1 MNHEY, CDR2 SMNVEV (reference sequence). The CDR3 is 12 amino acids. The CDR3 region has the DNA TGTGCCAGCAGTTCCCAGGGGGATACGCAGTATTTT. Translated: CASSSQGDTQYF.

The chain links TRBV4-3 to TRBJ2-2; D unresolved. Germline V gives CDR1 LGHNA, CDR2 YSLEER. V shed 1 base and J shed 1 base, with 7 bases lying between them. The CDR3 runs to 15 residues. Written as DNA, the CDR3 is TGCGCCAGCAGCCAAGGGTGGGGGAACACCGGGGAGCTGTTTTTT. Translation gives CASSQGWGNTGELFF.

CDR3 region: CASSYSSTGVEKLFF. In DNA, the CDR3 is TGTGCCAGCAGTTACTCGAGCACTGGGGTTGAAAAACTGTTTTTT. The gene calls are TRBV6-5 and TRBJ1-4, with D uncertain. From germline, CDR1 is MNHEY and CDR2 SVGAGI. The germline V and J ends were trimmed by 0 bases and 7 bases, with 12 bases remaining between them. CDR3 length: 15 amino acids.

The gene calls are TRBV5-1 and TRBJ2-7, with D possibly TRBD1 on 6 matching bases. With 1 base removed from V and 3 bases from J, the gap between germline ends came to 11 bases. The CDR3 loop spans 14 amino acids. The germline V gene encodes CDR1 SGHRS and CDR2 YFSETQ. As DNA, the CDR3 is TGCGCCAGCAGCTTGACAGGGTCTCGCTACGAGCAGTACTTC. Its translation: CASSLTGSRYEQYF.

The chain recombines TRBV5-1 with TRBJ2-5; 7 nucleotides line up with TRBD2. The germline V gene has CDR1 SGHRS and CDR2 YFSETQ. With 4 bases clipped from V and 5 bases from J, the junction kept 20 bases outside the gene matches. The CDR3 is made up of 18 amino acids. This CDR3 reads CASSRGDGSRIVPETQYF. The CDR3 nucleotides are TGCGCCAGCAGCCGGGGGGATGGTAGTAGAATCGTTCCGGAGACCCAGTACTTC. The whole variable domain, filled in from reference TRBV5-1 and TRBJ2-5, reads KAGVTQTPRYLIKTRGQQVTLSCSPISGHRSVSWYQQTPGQGLQFLFEYFSETQRNKGNFPGRFSGRQFSNSRSEMNVSTLELGDSALYLCASSRGDGSRIVPETQYFGPGTRLLVL.

The V gene is TRBV5-8, the J gene TRBJ2-1; 8 nucleotides agree with TRBD2. CDR1 and CDR2 from the germline V gene are SGHTS and YDEGEE. The trim removed 1 base at V and 1 base at J, leaving 10 bases unmatched. This CDR3 spans 18 amino acids. The CDR3 protein is CASSLHFGGDSSYNEQFF. The CDR3 DNA sequence: TGTGCCAGCAGCTTGCATTTCGGGGGGGATTCGTCCTACAATGAGCAGTTCTTC.

J is TRBJ2-1 and V is TRBV19; D gene uncertain. This CDR3 comprises 20 residues. Looked up from germline, CDR1 is LNHDA and CDR2 is SQIVND (reference sequence). Trimming shortened V by 1 base and J by 0 bases, and 22 bases separated the two germline ends. The CDR3 DNA reads TGTGCCAGTAGTATAGTTATGGCACAGCCAGGCAGTAGCTCCTACAATGAGCAGTTCTTC. Its translation is CASSIVMAQPGSSSYNEQFF.

The chain uses TRBV29-1 and TRBJ2-3; no clear D. The V gene's germline CDR1 is SQVTM and CDR2 ANQGSEA. V was clipped by 4 bases and J by 0 bases, with 11 bases between them. The CDR3 has 14 residues. As DNA, the CDR3 is TGCAGCGTTGCCCTACACCCTAGCACAGATACGCAGTATTTT. This translates into CSVALHPSTDTQYF.

The V call is TRBV2, the J call TRBJ1-4, with 8 bases fitting TRBD1. Losses at the gene ends were 11 bases for V and 3 bases for J; bases not matched to a gene: 14. CDR1 SNHLY and CDR2 FYNNEI come from the germline V gene. CDR3 length: 16 residues. CDR3 in amino acids: CAADLFRGQANEKLFF. In DNA form, the CDR3 reads TGTGCCGCCGACCTCTTCAGGGGACAGGCTAATGAAAAACTGTTTTTT.

DNA of the CDR3: TGTGCCAGCAGCTATGAACGGGGGGATTCACCCCTCCACTTT. This codes for CASSYERGDSPLHF. The chain carries TRBV6-5 and TRBJ1-6; D might be TRBD1 (5 bases). V was clipped by 6 bases and J by 8 bases, with 14 bases between them. The CDR3 has 14 amino acids. Germline assignment: CDR1 MNHEY and CDR2 SVGAGI.